Listed here are 30 T cell receptor beta chains from one sample, sequenced in a study of blood T cells in healthy people across ages. For the second PCR, which ran for about 7 to 11 cycles, a sample-barcoded 5' primer and a J-beta primer mix were used. One entry per CDR3 protein results from TCRdb running MiXCR on the 5' RACE reads. The table shows 760,000 or so distinct CDR3 sequences, with about 25% occurring only once. The sample also formed part of further work on T cells of mothers and their children.

Source material: blood. The receptors here all came from a boy younger than 18 in good health.

This clonotype was detected only a few times. The genes are TRBV3-1 and TRBJ2-5, with TRBD1 matching over 7 bases. Per the germline V gene, CDR1 is LGHDT and CDR2 is YNNKEL (reference sequence). The junction had 8 bases not matched to a gene; V was cut back by 3 bases and J by 4 bases. The CDR3 has 15 residues. CDR3 amino acids: CASSHGQALRETQYF. The CDR3 coding sequence is TGTGCCAGCAGCCACGGACAGGCACTTAGAGAGACCCAGTACTTC.

This clonotype was counted a few times. V gene TRBV10-2 combines with J gene TRBJ1-2; 9 bases line up with TRBD1. The CDR3 length is 15 residues. V lost 4 bases and J lost 3; bases outside the gene matches: 6. Looked up from germline, CDR1 is WSHSY and CDR2 is SAAADI. The CDR3 loop is CASSAMGQGDYGYTF. In DNA, the CDR3 is TGCGCCAGCAGTGCAATGGGACAGGGCGACTATGGCTACACCTTC.

The J gene is TRBJ1-1, the V gene TRBV29-1; D is possibly TRBD1 (6 bases). Germline V gene data show CDR1 as SQVTM and CDR2 as ANQGSEA. V shed 3 bases and J shed 4 bases, with 12 bases lying between them. The CDR3 is 13 amino acids. The CDR3, as DNA: TGCAGCGTTGAGGGGGGCTCGATCACTGAAGCTTTCTTT. This sequence encodes CSVEGGSITEAFF.

With regard to this clonotype: A junction boundary mismatches the germline segment, possibly from a read error. V is TRBV4-2 and J is TRBJ2-5; 10 nucleotides line up with TRBD2. The CDR3 runs to 15 residues. Germline V gene sequence: CDR1 LGHNA, CDR2 YNFKEQ. Written as DNA, the CDR3 is TGTGCCGGCAGTCAAGGACTAGCGGAACAAGAGACCCAGTACTTC. It specifies CAGSQGLAEQETQYF.

The genes are TRBV29-1 and TRBJ2-6; TRBD1 matches 7 bases. The CDR3 has 16 amino acids. The V segment lost 7 bases and the J segment 0 bases; nucleotides outside the gene matches: 9. The germline CDR1 and CDR2 sequences are SQVTM and ANQGSEA. CDR3 in amino acids: CSASGQTNSGANVLTF. The CDR3 DNA is TGCAGCGCCTCGGGACAGACAAACTCTGGGGCCAACGTCCTGACTTTC.

The chain joins TRBV25-1 to TRBJ2-1; 9 nucleotides agree with TRBD1. V trimming: 3 bases; J trimming: 8 bases; junction bases outside the gene matches: 5. This CDR3 comprises 14 residues. CDR1 MGHDK and CDR2 SYGVNS come from the germline V gene. The DNA of the CDR3 is TGTGCCAGCAGTGATTTGGACAGGGGACATGAGCAGTTCTTC. The encoded protein is CASSDLDRGHEQFF.

The J gene is TRBJ2-7, the V gene TRBV4-3; 7 nucleotides match TRBD2. The germline V gene has CDR1 LGHNA and CDR2 YSLEER. With 1 base clipped from V and 0 bases from J, the junction kept 3 bases outside the gene matches. The CDR3 runs to 15 residues. The CDR3 DNA reads TGCGCCAGCAGCCAAGTCAGCGGGGCCTCCTACGAGCAGTACTTC. As protein: CASSQVSGASYEQYF.

The chain recombines TRBV25-1 with TRBJ1-2, with D perhaps TRBD1 (6 bases). This CDR3 contains 15 residues. Germline-derived CDR1 and CDR2 are MGHDK and SYGVNS. V was clipped by 4 bases and J by 4 bases, with 16 bases between them. The CDR3 reads CASSAAMTGFYGYTF. The DNA of the CDR3 is TGTGCCAGCAGTGCGGCAATGACAGGATTCTATGGCTACACCTTC.

J is TRBJ2-5 and V is TRBV27; possible D gene TRBD1, 7 bases. The DNA matches TRBJ2-7 better at its end, which makes the J call doubtful. Germline CDR1 MNHEY, CDR2 SMNVEV (reference sequence). The length of the CDR3 is 18 residues. This CDR3 reads CASSLFPRGEISSYEQYF. The DNA of the CDR3 is TGTGCCAGCAGTTTATTCCCCAGGGGGGAAATAAGCTCCTACGAGCAGTACTTC.

V gene TRBV2 combines with J gene TRBJ2-3; 10 bases are shared with TRBD2. Germline-derived CDR1 and CDR2 are SNHLY and FYNNEI. The CDR3 extends over 15 amino acids. Trimming took 6 bases from V and 3 from J; bases not matched to a gene: 6. CDR3 DNA: TGTGCCAGCAGCGTAGCGGGAGGAAAGACAGATACGCAGTATTTT. The encoded protein is CASSVAGGKTDTQYF.

This clonotype came up a few times. V gene TRBV7-9 combines with J gene TRBJ2-1; the match to TRBD2 covers 14 bases. Germline V gene lookup returns CDR1 SEHNR and CDR2 FQNEAQ (reference sequence). V shed 5 bases and J 9 bases; nucleotides not matched to a gene: 9. The CDR3 runs 16 residues. CDR3 sequence (DNA): TGTGCCAGCAGCCCCCAGGGACTAGCGGGAGTCTCTGAGCAGTTCTTC. As protein: CASSPQGLAGVSEQFF.

This clonotype was counted a few times. This sequence joins TRBV20-1 and TRBJ2-2; possible D gene TRBD1, 6 bases. The CDR3 has 14 amino acids. CDR1 and CDR2 from the germline V gene are DFQATT and SNEGSKA (reference sequence). As DNA, the CDR3 is TGCGGAAGCACCGGGACACTGAACACCGGGGAGCTGTTTTTT. It encodes CGSTGTLNTGELFF.

In this sample, this clonotype turned up a few times. The chain links TRBV7-8 to TRBJ2-5, with D maybe TRBD1 (5 bases). Judging by the DNA end, TRBJ2-1 fits better; the J call may be wrong. This CDR3 contains 14 residues. The V gene's germline CDR1 is SGHVS and CDR2 FQNEAQ. The CDR3 coding sequence is TGTGCCAGCAGCTCACTTACGGACAACAATGAGCAGTTCTTC. Its translation is CASSSLTDNNEQFF.

The chain carries TRBV4-1 and TRBJ2-1; TRBD1 agrees at 9 bases. CDR1 is MGHRA, CDR2 YSYEKL, per germline. Unmatched junction bases numbered 5, after V lost 1 base and J lost 1 base. The CDR3 covers 17 residues. CDR3 in amino acids: CASSQVTGTGSYNEQFF. The CDR3, as DNA: TGCGCCAGCAGCCAAGTCACCGGGACAGGGTCCTACAATGAGCAGTTCTTC.

The chain recombines TRBV4-3 with TRBJ1-4; D is unresolved. Germline CDR1 and CDR2: LGHNA and YSLEER. The CDR3 is 15 amino acids. V lost 0 bases to trimming and J lost 6 bases, with 11 bases between them. The CDR3 protein is CASSQDYRTDEKLFF. DNA for the CDR3: TGCGCCAGCAGCCAAGATTATAGGACGGATGAAAAACTGTTTTTT.

This clonotype has a count of ten or more. The rearrangement links TRBV3-1 to TRBJ2-7, with D perhaps matching TRBD1 or TRBD2 (5 bases each). Trimming pared 8 bases from V and 4 bases from J, leaving 9 bases between. CDR1 is LGHDT, CDR2 YNNKEL, per germline (reference sequence). The CDR3 length is 11 residues. Here the CDR3 reads CASGTSYEQYF. As DNA, the CDR3 is TGTGCCAGCGGGACCTCATACGAGCAGTACTTC.

There are a few counts of this clonotype. An end of the junction does not agree with germline; a read error may underlie this. V and J are TRBV18 and TRBJ2-1; D remains ambiguous. The CDR3 extends over 15 amino acids. The germline V gene has CDR1 KGHSH and CDR2 LQKENI. The CDR3 coding sequence is TGTGCCAGCTCACTTGGGATCCCCTCCTACAATGAGCAGTCCTTC. Amino acid sequence: CASSLGIPSYNEQSF.

The chain joins TRBV12-3 or TRBV12-4 to TRBJ1-2; D remains unclear. The CDR3 loop spans 14 amino acids. The V and J ends lost 2 bases and 3 bases respectively, with 10 bases between them. This chain's CDR3 is CASSLSPEYYGYTF. CDR3 sequence (DNA): TGTGCCAGCAGTTTAAGTCCAGAATACTATGGCTACACCTTC.

This chain joins TRBV29-1 and TRBJ1-2; no firm D call. Trimming stripped 6 bases from V and 7 bases from J, with 3 bases between. Looked up from germline, CDR1 is SQVTM and CDR2 is ANQGSEA. This CDR3 has 8 residues. The CDR3 protein is CSVPGYTF. The CDR3 DNA is TGCAGCGTCCCTGGCTACACCTTC.

A few counts support this clonotype. This sequence joins TRBV5-1 and TRBJ2-3; D unclear. The germline CDR1 and CDR2 sequences are SGHRS and YFSETQ. The CDR3 is 14 amino acids. Trimming pared 0 bases from V and 1 base from J, leaving 6 bases between. In DNA form, the CDR3 reads TGCGCCAGCAGCTTGGAGTGGGGCACAGATACGCAGTATTTT. Amino acids: CASSLEWGTDTQYF.

This clonotype showed up just a few times. The chain employs TRBV7-2 and TRBJ2-4; D is ambiguous. Germline V lookup: CDR1 SGHTA, CDR2 FQGNSA. The CDR3 contains 15 residues. V was clipped by 4 bases and J by 0 bases, with 10 bases between them. The CDR3 DNA reads as TGTGCCAGCAGCTCAGCCGGTAAAGCCAAAAACATTCAGTACTTC. As protein: CASSSAGKAKNIQYF. The whole variable domain, filled in from reference TRBV7-2 and TRBJ2-4, reads GAGVSQSPSNKVTEKGKDVELRCDPISGHTALYWYRQSLGQGLEFLIYFQGNSAPDKSGLPSDRFSAERTGGSVSTLTIQRTQQEDSAVYLCASSSAGKAKNIQYFGAGTRLSVL.

The chain carries TRBV9 and TRBJ2-7; tentatively, D is TRBD1 (6 bases). Germline CDR1 SGDLS, CDR2 YYNGEE. V lost 0 bases and J lost 3, with 13 bases in between. This CDR3 comprises 15 residues. CDR3 loop: CASSVEGQPNYEQYF. In DNA form, the CDR3 reads TGTGCCAGCAGCGTAGAGGGACAACCGAACTACGAGCAGTACTTC. Based on the CDR3 plus reference TRBV9 and TRBJ2-7, the full variable domain is DSGVTQTPKHLITATGQRVTLRCSPRSGDLSVYWYQQSLDQGLQFLIQYYNGEERAKGNILERFSAQQFPDLHSELNLSSLELGDSALYFCASSVEGQPNYEQYFGPGTRLTVT.

This clonotype was counted a few times. This chain joins TRBV28 and TRBJ2-7, with D possibly matching TRBD2 (6 bases). Deletions cut 2 bases from V and 6 bases from J, with 14 bases between. The CDR3 is 14 residues long. Germline-derived CDR1 and CDR2 are MDHEN and SYDVKM. DNA of the CDR3: TGTGCCAGCAGTTTAGGGGGGACGATGGGCGAGCAGTACTTC. Its translation: CASSLGGTMGEQYF.

The gene calls are TRBV28 and TRBJ2-2; no firm D call. The CDR3 extends over 16 amino acids. The V gene lost 5 bases and the J gene lost 4 bases, with 17 bases spanning the gap. Germline V gene sequence: CDR1 MDHEN, CDR2 SYDVKM. Here the CDR3 reads CASSLIDHSATGELFF. The CDR3 nucleotides read TGTGCCAGCAGTCTAATAGACCATTCAGCCACCGGGGAGCTGTTTTTT. The full variable domain, in which reference TRBV28 and TRBJ2-2 provide the parts outside the CDR3, is DVKVTQSSRYLVKRTGEKVFLECVQDMDHENMFWYRQDPGLGLRLIYFSYDVKMKEKGDIPEGYSVSREKKERFSLILESASTNQTSMYLCASSLIDHSATGELFFGEGSRLTVL.

This chain connects TRBV11-3 to TRBJ1-1; D may be TRBD1 (5 bases). V dropped 4 bases and J dropped 8 bases, with 11 bases sitting between them. Germline lookup yields CDR1 SGHNT and CDR2 YENEEA. The length of the CDR3 is 12 residues. The CDR3 sequence: CASSSVTAEAFF. In nucleotides, the CDR3 is TGTGCCAGCAGCTCGGTGACAGCAGAAGCTTTCTTT.

This clonotype was recorded a few times. This chain connects TRBV10-3 to TRBJ2-1; 12 bases map to TRBD2. Unmatched junction bases numbered 7, after V lost 5 bases and J lost 2 bases. CDR1 ENHRY and CDR2 SYGVKD come from the germline V gene. CDR3 length: 17 residues. The CDR3 region is CAISSRLAGDTYNEQFF. Written as DNA, the CDR3 is TGTGCCATCAGTTCCCGACTAGCGGGGGATACCTACAATGAGCAGTTCTTC.

This clonotype was recorded a few times. The V gene is TRBV24-1, the J gene TRBJ2-5; TRBD2 matches 13 bases. This CDR3 is built from 16 residues. Germline V gives CDR1 KGHDR, CDR2 SFDVKD. Trimming took 4 bases from V and 2 from J; bases not matched to a gene: 3. CDR3 sequence: CATSDWTSGGQETQYF. CDR3 bases: TGTGCCACCAGTGACTGGACTAGCGGGGGACAAGAGACCCAGTACTTC.

This chain links TRBV29-1 with TRBJ2-1; maybe TRBD1 (5 bases). CDR1 SQVTM and CDR2 ANQGSEA come from the germline V gene. The ends were cut back, 8 bases at V and 0 bases at J, with 11 bases in the middle. The CDR3 is made up of 13 amino acids. Here the CDR3 DNA reads TGCAGCTACAGACAGTCCTCCTACAATGAGCAGTTCTTC. It codes for CSYRQSSYNEQFF.

The chain links TRBV20-1 to TRBJ1-4, with D uncertain. From germline, CDR1 is DFQATT and CDR2 SNEGSKA (reference sequence). CDR3 length: 12 amino acids. V lost 2 bases to trimming and J lost 7 bases, with 8 bases between them. CDR3 sequence (DNA): TGCAGTGCTAGACCCCAGGCTGAAAAACTGTTTTTT. Residues: CSARPQAEKLFF.

Here the CDR3 reads CSVVALSNGETQYF. CDR3 nucleotides: TGCAGTGTCGTAGCCCTTTCAAATGGGGAGACCCAGTACTTC. This sequence joins TRBV20-1 and TRBJ2-5; D unresolved. V lost 7 bases and J lost 5, with 20 bases in between. This CDR3 is 14 amino acids long. Germline values: CDR1 DFQATT, CDR2 SNEGSKA (reference sequence).